This T cell receptor (beta chain) is drawn from a study of cytotoxic CD8 clonotypes in ibrutinib-treated CLL. As for the study in general: When averaged across all of the samples, the counts came to approximately 250,000 productive templates and more than 75,000 productive rearrangements.

TCRdb's copy holds only in-frame clones and misses some; the assay was immunoSEQ multiplex PCR. The sample gives 52,000 or so clones, 50% to 70% of which show up once; roughly a quarter is in the top ten. V gave up 6 bases and J gave up 6 bases, with 11 bases separating them. CDR1 is MDHEN and CDR2 is SYDVKM in the germline V gene. The CDR3 has 12 amino acids. This TCR derives from a human donor with chronic lymphocytic leukemia. The V call is TRBV28, the J call TRBJ1-1; D remains unclear. Specimen: PBMCs, collected at disease progression, from a patient treated with ibrutinib. This chain's CDR3 is CASRTQWAEAFF. The CDR3 DNA reads as TGTGCCAGCAGAACACAATGGGCTGAAGCTTTCTTT.